This TCR beta chain was sequenced during a study of blood T cell repertoires in COVID-19. On the study more broadly: Researchers got acute and convalescent COVID-19 samples from the United States, Italy and Spain. T cells, B-cell-depleted T cells, or PBMCs supplied cDNA or gDNA.

The germline V gene has CDR1 SEHNR and CDR2 FQNEAQ (reference sequence). This CDR3 spans 15 amino acids. V was shortened by 2 bases and J by 0 bases, with 7 bases between the two germline ends. Original analysis: Amplified reference gene primers provided the basis for estimating nucleated cell counts. The assay was immunoSEQ multiplex PCR, and TCRdb's table has in-frame clones only and misses some. V, J and clone size were drawn from that table, and D and trimming were deduced from the DNA. This sample has over 90,000 clones, with about 87% found just once. The sample holds a few counts of this clone.

The chain is built from TRBV7-9 and TRBJ2-2, with unresolved D. The sequencing input was peripheral blood. The clonotype originates from a human donor in a cohort sampled during active COVID-19. This chain's CDR3 is CASSLTVANTGELFF. In DNA form, the CDR3 reads TGTGCCAGCAGCTTAACGGTCGCGAACACCGGGGAGCTGTTTTTT.